This TCR beta chain derives from a study of blood T cells in healthy people across ages. Then a second PCR, running about 7 to 11 cycles, was carried out with a sample-barcoded 5' primer and a J-beta primer mix. Each cDNA molecule received a tag from a template-switch adaptor that had 12 random nucleotides. All samples gave at least 2.5 million CDR3-containing paired-end reads. TCRdb redid the calling of the 5' RACE reads with MiXCR, one entry per CDR3 protein. The sample shows about 1 million distinct CDR3 sequences, over 35% of them seen only once. In germline, CDR1 is PRHDT, CDR2 FYEKMQ (reference sequence). V lost 5 bases, J lost 4 bases, and 9 bases stayed unmatched. This CDR3 region has 16 residues.

Sequencing input: blood. V and J are TRBV13 and TRBJ2-7, with TRBD1 identical over 12 bases. This receptor was obtained from a woman aged 55 to 70 in good health. CDR3 nucleotides: TGTGCCAGCAGCCCTAGTCCGGGACAGGGGGCTTACGAGCAGTACTTC. Its translation is CASSPSPGQGAYEQYF.